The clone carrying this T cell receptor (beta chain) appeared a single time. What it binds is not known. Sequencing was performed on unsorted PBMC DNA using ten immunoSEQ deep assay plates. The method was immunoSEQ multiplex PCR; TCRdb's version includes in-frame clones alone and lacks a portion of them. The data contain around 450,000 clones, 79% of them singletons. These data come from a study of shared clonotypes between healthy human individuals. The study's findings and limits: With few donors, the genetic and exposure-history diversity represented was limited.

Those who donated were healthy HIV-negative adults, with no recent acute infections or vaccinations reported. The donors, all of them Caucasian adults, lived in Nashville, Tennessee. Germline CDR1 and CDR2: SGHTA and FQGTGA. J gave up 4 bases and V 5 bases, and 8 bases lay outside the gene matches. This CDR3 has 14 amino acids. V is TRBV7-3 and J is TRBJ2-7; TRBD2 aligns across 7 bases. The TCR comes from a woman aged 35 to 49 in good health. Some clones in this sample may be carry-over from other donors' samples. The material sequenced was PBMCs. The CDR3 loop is CASSEGGGSYEQYF. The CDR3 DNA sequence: TGTGCCAGCAGCGAAGGAGGCGGGAGTTACGAGCAGTACTTC.